Presented here are 29 T cell receptor beta chains from one specimen sequenced in a study of identical twins. In TCRdb, the 5' RACE reads were re-called with MiXCR into one record per CDR3 protein. The top ten clones hold approximately 3.7% of a sample with fewer than 250,000 distinct CDR3 sequences, 5.5% to 7% of them seen once. Another study also made use of these data, one on yellow fever vaccine responses in identical twins.

The sequenced sample was memory (CD45RO+) T cells sorted from blood. These receptors were obtained from a woman under 30 in good health.

In this sample, this clonotype turned up many times. The chain joins TRBV12-3 or TRBV12-4 to TRBJ2-1; no firm D call. The CDR3 sequence is 15 residues long. Trimming cost V 5 bases and J 7 bases, with 18 bases left between them. The CDR3 bases are TGTGCCAGCAGTGCCCACTCCTCTACTAAAAATGAGCAGTTCTTC. It encodes CASSAHSSTKNEQFF.

This clonotype has only a few counts. V gene TRBV7-7 combines with J gene TRBJ2-1; 10 bases match TRBD1. CDR1 SSHAT and CDR2 FNYEAQ come from the germline V gene (reference sequence). The V and J ends lost 2 bases and 7 bases, in that order; junction bases with no gene match: 5. The CDR3 runs to 15 residues. CDR3 in DNA: TGTGCCAGCAGCTTATCACCGGGACAGGGGAATGAGCAGTTCTTC. This encodes CASSLSPGQGNEQFF. The variable domain in full, with the rest retrieved from reference TRBV7-7 and TRBJ2-1, is GAGVSQSPRYKVTKRGQDVTLRCDPISSHATLYWYQQALGQGPEFLTYFNYEAQPDKSGLPSDRFSAERPEGSISTLTIQRTEQRDSAMYRCASSLSPGQGNEQFFGPGTRLTVL.

This clonotype was counted many times. V is TRBV29-1 and J is TRBJ1-1; TRBD1 agrees at 10 bases. Germline V gives CDR1 SQVTM, CDR2 ANQGSEA. V was clipped by 7 bases and J by 8 bases; unmatched bases: 7. The CDR3 has 12 amino acids. The CDR3 loop is CSAARDRGEAFF. The CDR3 nucleotides read TGCAGCGCGGCCCGGGACAGGGGAGAAGCTTTCTTT.

The chain carries TRBV27 and TRBJ1-6; TRBD1 might be the D (5 bases). V was cut by 4 bases and J by 4 bases, with 8 bases left in between. This CDR3 has 14 residues. Germline lookup yields CDR1 MNHEY and CDR2 SMNVEV (reference sequence). CDR3 nucleotides: TGTGCCAGCAGTTCGGGACCGTATAATTCACCCCTCCACTTT. Its protein product is CASSSGPYNSPLHF.

In its sample, this clonotype was seen many times. The chain employs TRBV12-3 or TRBV12-4 and TRBJ1-5, with D possibly being TRBD1 (5 bases). The V end lost 6 bases, the J end lost 0 bases, and 12 bases lay between the germline ends. CDR3 length: 15 amino acids. The CDR3 loop reads CASSEGTDSNQPQHF. Written as DNA, the CDR3 is TGTGCCAGCAGCGAGGGGACGGATAGCAATCAGCCCCAGCATTTT.

The chain combines TRBV29-1 with TRBJ1-2, with no clear D. Germline CDR1 reads SQVTM; CDR2 reads ANQGSEA. The CDR3 contains 10 residues. Trimming left V 1 base short and J 8 bases short, with 5 bases between. CDR3 nucleotide sequence: TGCAGCGTTGAAGGTCGGGGCTACACCTTC. It is translated as CSVEGRGYTF.

This clonotype was picked up many times. This chain connects TRBV5-6 to TRBJ1-1; no clear D. CDR3 length equals 13 residues. Trimming shortened V by 0 bases and J by 4 bases, and 7 bases separated the two germline ends. The germline V gene encodes CDR1 SGHDT and CDR2 YYEEEE. CDR3: CASSLALGTEAFF. The CDR3 DNA is TGTGCCAGCAGCTTGGCCTTGGGCACTGAAGCTTTCTTT.

This chain links TRBV10-3 with TRBJ2-2; TRBD2 agrees at 7 bases. The CDR3 has 12 residues. The junction had 4 bases not matched to a gene; V was cut back by 10 bases and J by 5 bases. CDR1 is ENHRY, CDR2 SYGVKD, per germline. The CDR3 is CATMGGTGELFF. The CDR3 nucleotides are TGTGCCACTATGGGGGGGACCGGGGAGCTGTTTTTT.

Ten or more counts support this clonotype. This sequence joins TRBV10-3 and TRBJ2-3; maybe TRBD2 (5 bases). The CDR3 runs to 12 residues. Trimming left V 6 bases short and J 3 bases short, with 7 bases between. CDR1 and CDR2 (germline): ENHRY, SYGVKD. CDR3 sequence (DNA): TGTGCCATCAGCAGAGGGACAGATACGCAGTATTTT. Amino acid sequence: CAISRGTDTQYF.

This clonotype has just a few counts. J is TRBJ2-5 and V is TRBV5-1, with D perhaps assigned TRBD1 or TRBD2 (5 bases each). Germline V CDR1 and CDR2: SGHRS, YFSETQ. V shed 4 bases and J shed 5 bases, with 15 bases lying between them. CDR3 length: 14 amino acids. The CDR3 is CASSNQGVWETQYF. The CDR3 region has the DNA TGCGCCAGCAGCAACCAGGGAGTGTGGGAGACCCAGTACTTC.

This clonotype has just a few counts. The J gene is TRBJ2-2, the V gene TRBV11-2, with 7 bases aligning to TRBD2. Unmatched junction bases numbered 15, after V lost 5 bases and J lost 3 bases. The germline V gene has CDR1 SGHAT and CDR2 FQNNGV. This CDR3 contains 18 residues. As DNA, the CDR3 is TGTGCCAGCAGCCGGGGGGTCTCCCCGTCATGGGACACCGGGGAGCTGTTTTTT. It is translated as CASSRGVSPSWDTGELFF. Variable domain in full (rest from reference TRBV11-2 and TRBJ2-2): EAGVAQSPRYKIIEKRQSVAFWCNPISGHATLYWYQQILGQGPKLLIQFQNNGVVDDSQLPKDRFSAERLKGVDSTLKIQPAKLEDSAVYLCASSRGVSPSWDTGELFFGEGSRLTVL.

The chain uses TRBV6-1 and TRBJ2-4, with 10 bases fitting TRBD1. The CDR3 totals 15 residues. The J segment lost 3 bases and the V segment lost 6 bases, leaving 5 bases of the junction unmatched. Germline assignment: CDR1 MNHNS and CDR2 SASEGT. CDR3: CASSWTGGGKNIQYF. CDR3 bases: TGTGCCAGCAGCTGGACAGGGGGGGGCAAAAACATTCAGTACTTC.

In this sample, this clonotype turned up a few times. The DNA for the CDR3 is TGCAGTGCTAGAGATGGGGTCAACTATGGCTACACCTTC. Translation gives CSARDGVNYGYTF. The chain employs TRBV20-1 and TRBJ1-2, with D unresolved. This CDR3 contains 13 residues. Germline V gene lookup returns CDR1 DFQATT and CDR2 SNEGSKA (reference sequence). V shed 0 bases and J shed 2 bases, with 7 bases lying between them.

This clonotype was detected many times. J is TRBJ2-5 and V is TRBV24-1; D not certain. Trimming stripped 5 bases from V and 7 bases from J, with 16 bases between. CDR1 is KGHDR, CDR2 SFDVKD, per germline. This CDR3 comprises 14 residues. CDR3 region: CATSGARTTGTQYF. The CDR3 coding sequence is TGTGCCACCAGTGGTGCCAGAACAACGGGGACCCAGTACTTC.

Concerning this clonotype: Sequence at one end of the junction differs from germline and may be a read error. The rearrangement links TRBV7-2 to TRBJ2-5, with 11 bases that match TRBD2. Germline CDR1 is SGHTA and CDR2 is FQGNSA. The CDR3 covers 16 residues. This CDR3 reads CAGSLVSLAGGETQYF. In DNA form, the CDR3 reads TGTGCCGGCAGCTTAGTCTCCCTAGCGGGGGGTGAGACCCAGTACTTC.

This sequence joins TRBV7-2 and TRBJ1-5; D might be TRBD1 (6 bases). Deletions cut 2 bases from V and 1 base from J, with 9 bases between. Germline CDR1 is SGHTA and CDR2 is FQGNSA. The CDR3 sequence is 15 residues long. CDR3 sequence reads: CASSLYQGSNQPQHF. CDR3 sequence (DNA): TGTGCCAGCAGCTTATATCAGGGGAGCAATCAGCCCCAGCATTTT. The variable domain in full, with the rest retrieved from reference TRBV7-2 and TRBJ1-5, is GAGVSQSPSNKVTEKGKDVELRCDPISGHTALYWYRQSLGQGLEFLIYFQGNSAPDKSGLPSDRFSAERTGGSVSTLTIQRTQQEDSAVYLCASSLYQGSNQPQHFGDGTRLSIL.

This clonotype was seen ten or more times. The chain combines TRBV5-1 with TRBJ2-1, with D possibly TRBD2 on 5 matching bases. CDR3 length equals 14 residues. Germline V gives CDR1 SGHRS, CDR2 YFSETQ. V was pared by 4 bases and J by 5 bases, with 13 bases between. This CDR3 reads CASSPAGEHNEQFF. CDR3 nucleotides: TGCGCCAGCAGCCCGGCCGGGGAACACAATGAGCAGTTCTTC.

Comment on this clonotype: Possible read error: a much larger clone is one base away. The chain joins TRBV2 to TRBJ2-3; no clear D gene. CDR1 and CDR2 (germline): SNHLY, FYNNEI. This CDR3 spans 12 amino acids. The V end lost 10 bases, the J end lost 3 bases, and 11 bases lay between the germline ends. The CDR3 DNA is TGTGCCAACAGAAAGGGAACAGATACGCAGTATTTT. Amino acid sequence: CANRKGTDTQYF.

This clonotype occurred a few times. CDR3 loop: CASSAGQIYEQYF. Written as DNA, the CDR3 is TGTGCCAGCAGCGCCGGACAGATCTACGAGCAGTACTTC. V and J are TRBV13 and TRBJ2-7, with D tentatively TRBD1 (6 bases). Trimming took 5 bases from V and 3 from J, leaving 11 bases between them. The CDR3 runs 13 residues. CDR1 is PRHDT, CDR2 FYEKMQ, per germline (reference sequence).

The chain has TRBV7-2 and TRBJ2-3; D remains ambiguous. CDR3 length: 12 amino acids. In germline, CDR1 is SGHTA, CDR2 FQGNSA. The V gene lost 1 base and the J gene lost 7 bases, with 6 bases spanning the gap. The CDR3 loop is CASSLDTYTQYF. The CDR3, as DNA: TGTGCCAGCAGCTTAGATACATATACGCAGTATTTT.

This clonotype was seen repeatedly, ten times or more. J is TRBJ2-3 and V is TRBV24-1; 9 bases match TRBD2. Trimming removed 9 bases from V and 1 base from J; junction bases left unmatched: 4. The CDR3 runs 14 residues. Germline V lookup: CDR1 KGHDR, CDR2 SFDVKD. CDR3 bases: TGTGCCACCGCGACTAGCGGACGCACAGATACGCAGTATTTT. This translates into CATATSGRTDTQYF.

This clonotype was seen repeatedly, ten times or more. The chain is built from TRBV5-4 and TRBJ1-2, with D unresolved. Germline V gene lookup returns CDR1 SGHNT and CDR2 YYREEE (reference sequence). The length of the CDR3 is 13 residues. Trimming left V 4 bases short and J 6 bases short, with 13 bases between. The CDR3 reads CASSLWAGDGYTF. The CDR3 nucleotides read TGTGCCAGCAGCCTCTGGGCAGGAGATGGCTACACCTTC.

This clonotype showed up many times. The chain uses TRBV20-1 and TRBJ1-2; D is possibly TRBD1 (6 bases). The CDR3 is 12 amino acids. V lost 1 base to trimming and J lost 5 bases, with 8 bases between them. Germline assignment: CDR1 DFQATT and CDR2 SNEGSKA (reference sequence). CDR3 sequence: CSARGGGYGYTF. The CDR3 region has the DNA TGCAGTGCTAGAGGAGGGGGGTATGGCTACACCTTC.

This clonotype has a count of ten or more. The chain links TRBV7-9 to TRBJ2-3, with 8 bases lining up with TRBD2. J was trimmed by 0 bases and V by 5 bases; bases with no gene match: 7. Per the germline V gene, CDR1 is SEHNR and CDR2 is FQNEAQ (reference sequence). The CDR3 loop spans 16 amino acids. The chain's CDR3 is CASSLQLAASTDTQYF. Written as DNA, the CDR3 is TGTGCCAGCAGCCTGCAACTAGCGGCTAGCACAGATACGCAGTATTTT.

The rearrangement joins TRBV11-2 to TRBJ2-1; TRBD1 or TRBD2 may be the D gene (6 bases each). The germline V gene has CDR1 SGHAT and CDR2 FQNNGV. The V and J ends lost 5 bases and 4 bases respectively, with 15 bases between them. This CDR3 has 15 residues. In DNA, the CDR3 is TGTGCCAGCAGCCGGGGTCGGGGGCCTTACAATGAGCAGTTCTTC. This sequence encodes CASSRGRGPYNEQFF.

This clonotype was recorded a few times. The chain links TRBV7-2 to TRBJ1-4, with D possibly TRBD1 on 6 matching bases. CDR1 and CDR2 (germline): SGHTA, FQGNSA. Deletions cut 1 base from V and 2 bases from J, with 11 bases between. The CDR3 loop spans 16 amino acids. The CDR3 DNA follows: TGTGCCAGCAGCTTAGGAGGTCAGGGGACTAATGAAAAACTGTTTTTT. This encodes CASSLGGQGTNEKLFF. Filled out from reference TRBV7-2 and TRBJ1-4, the complete variable domain reads GAGVSQSPSNKVTEKGKDVELRCDPISGHTALYWYRQSLGQGLEFLIYFQGNSAPDKSGLPSDRFSAERTGGSVSTLTIQRTQQEDSAVYLCASSLGGQGTNEKLFFGSGTQLSVL.

Only a few counts were recorded for this clonotype. The chain recombines TRBV7-8 with TRBJ2-1, with D possibly being TRBD1 (5 bases). V dropped 5 bases and J dropped 9 bases, with 14 bases sitting between them. The CDR3 spans 13 residues. From germline, CDR1 is SGHVS and CDR2 FQNEAQ. The CDR3 protein is CASSPIVGPEQFF. The CDR3 coding sequence is TGTGCCAGCAGCCCTATTGTGGGGCCTGAGCAGTTCTTC. The full variable domain, rest sourced from reference TRBV7-8 and TRBJ2-1, is GAGVSQSPRYKVAKRGQDVALRCDPISGHVSLFWYQQALGQGPEFLTYFQNEAQLDKSGLPSDRFFAERPEGSVSTLKIQRTQQEDSAVYLCASSPIVGPEQFFGPGTRLTVL.

The chain links TRBV20-1 to TRBJ2-3; D call uncertain. Germline CDR1 DFQATT, CDR2 SNEGSKA (reference sequence). Trimming cost V 0 bases and J 0 bases, with 13 bases left between them. CDR3 length: 16 amino acids. The CDR3 loop is CSARDSAPTSTDTQYF. The CDR3 region has the DNA TGCAGTGCTAGAGATTCTGCGCCTACTAGCACAGATACGCAGTATTTT.

This clonotype has at least ten counts. The CDR3: CASSQWDTQYF. The DNA for the CDR3 is TGTGCCAGCAGCCAATGGGATACGCAGTATTTT. V usage is TRBV3-1 and J usage is TRBJ2-3, with unresolved D. CDR3 length equals 11 residues. V dropped 2 bases and J dropped 6 bases, with 3 bases sitting between them. Germline CDR1 and CDR2: LGHDT and YNNKEL (reference sequence).